Below are 9 T cell receptor beta chains sequenced from a single sample in a study of blood T cell repertoires in COVID-19. Measured with immunoSEQ multiplex PCR; TCRdb has only the in-frame clones, and not every one. The sample holds some 130,000 clones; roughly 78% are singletons and the top ten take approximately 4%. Material: peripheral blood. Receptors originate from a man aged 60-69 years with acute or convalescent COVID-19.

The chain recombines TRBV5-1 with TRBJ1-2; the D gene is possibly TRBD1 (5 bases). Per germline, CDR1 SGHRS and CDR2 YFSETQ. The CDR3 loop spans 14 amino acids. The V end was cut by 3 bases, the J end by 0 bases, with 9 bases between. Here the CDR3 reads CASSSGNANYGYTF. In nucleotides, the CDR3 is TGCGCCAGCAGCTCAGGGAACGCTAACTATGGCTACACCTTC.

V is TRBV3-1 (or the pseudogene TRBV3-2) and J is TRBJ1-1; D is undetermined. Looked up from germline, CDR1 is LGHDT and CDR2 is YNNKEL (reference sequence). Trimming cost V 2 bases and J 7 bases, with 5 bases left between them. The CDR3 totals 11 residues. Written as DNA, the CDR3 is TGTGCCAGCAGCCAACACGGTGAAGCTTTCTTT. It is translated as CASSQHGEAFF.

The gene calls are TRBV4-2 and TRBJ2-7; 12 bases agree with TRBD1. Per the germline V gene, CDR1 is LGHNA and CDR2 is YNFKEQ. The CDR3 runs to 15 residues. The V and J ends lost 2 bases and 4 bases, in that order; junction bases with no gene match: 3. This chain's CDR3 is CASSQWGQGAYEQYF. Here the CDR3 DNA reads TGTGCCAGCAGCCAATGGGGACAGGGGGCTTACGAGCAGTACTTC.

The gene calls are TRBV2 and TRBJ1-5, with D possibly TRBD1 on 6 matching bases. The CDR3 extends over 15 amino acids. From germline, CDR1 is SNHLY and CDR2 FYNNEI. V was cut by 0 bases and J by 9 bases, with 15 bases left in between. The CDR3 loop reads CASSEARGPTSPQHF. The CDR3 nucleotides are TGTGCCAGCAGTGAAGCGCGGGGGCCCACGTCGCCCCAGCATTTT.

V and J are TRBV4-2 and TRBJ1-1, with 7 bases lining up with TRBD1. Germline V gives CDR1 LGHNA, CDR2 YNFKEQ. The V gene end was trimmed by 1 base and the J gene end by 1 base; junction bases not matched to a gene: 6. There are 16 residues in the CDR3. In DNA, the CDR3 is TGTGCCAGCAGCCAAGGGACAGGTGGAGGGAACACTGAAGCTTTCTTT. Translation: CASSQGTGGGNTEAFF.

The chain couples TRBV2 to TRBJ1-2, with D perhaps TRBD1 (6 bases). The germline V and J ends were trimmed by 7 bases and 4 bases, with 13 bases remaining between them. CDR3 length: 13 residues. Germline values: CDR1 SNHLY, CDR2 FYNNEI. This CDR3 is CASTEGGFYGYTF. DNA of the CDR3: TGTGCCAGCACCGAGGGGGGGTTCTATGGCTACACCTTC.

This clone was picked up a small number of times. The rearrangement uses TRBV7-2 and TRBJ2-1; D might be TRBD2 (6 bases). CDR1 and CDR2 from the germline V gene are SGHTA and FQGNSA. Trimming stripped 5 bases from V and 5 bases from J, with 16 bases between. The CDR3 covers 15 residues. In DNA form, the CDR3 reads TGTGCCAGCAGCCCTCCGGGAGTCACCAACAATGAGCAGTTCTTC. It specifies CASSPPGVTNNEQFF.

This clone has more than one count but fewer than ten. The chain carries TRBV7-2 and TRBJ1-5, with 10 bases fitting TRBD1. Losses at the gene ends were 5 bases for V and 3 bases for J; bases not matched to a gene: 13. Germline CDR1 is SGHTA and CDR2 is FQGNSA. The CDR3 is made up of 18 amino acids. The CDR3 region is CASSARSDRGYFNQPQHF. CDR3 coding DNA: TGTGCCAGCAGCGCAAGGTCGGACAGGGGGTATTTCAATCAGCCCCAGCATTTT.

The table lists this clone with a few counts. CDR3 residues: CASSRRGQFADQPQHF. CDR3 in DNA: TGTGCCAGTAGTAGGCGGGGGCAATTTGCAGATCAGCCCCAGCATTTT. The chain combines TRBV19 with TRBJ1-5; possible D gene TRBD1, 6 bases. Deletions cut 4 bases from V and 5 bases from J, with 18 bases between. The CDR3 runs 16 residues. Germline V gives CDR1 LNHDA, CDR2 SQIVND (reference sequence).